The source of this TCR beta chain is a study of shared clonotypes between healthy human individuals. Turning to the study itself: Each donor's CD8 memory used one plate, CD8 naive two, each CD4 subset three. Study-level points and caveats: Approximately 5% was the fraction of naive CD4 clonotypes found shared across a few donors.

The donors were adults (healthy and HIV-negative) with no recent acute infections or vaccinations. Authors' data handling: Junction-only immunoSEQ data arrived without quality scores, meaning filtering differed. The repertoire was sequenced with immunoSEQ multiplex PCR; TCRdb's copy has only in-frame clones and lacks some. V and J calls and clone size are given by that table; D and trimming were obtained from the DNA. Among nearly 1,000,000 clones listed, less than 85% were seen once. Notes on this clone: Its antigen remains unidentified.

The sequencing input was memory CD4+ T cells sorted from blood. Subset defined: CD45RA-negative fraction. This TCR came from a man between 18 and 29 years old in good health.

DNA for the CDR3: TGCAGCGTTCCAAAGGGGGTTAGCGGGAACACTGAAGCTTTCTTT. Protein product: CSVPKGVSGNTEAFF. The chain links TRBV29-1 to TRBJ1-1, with D possibly TRBD1 on 6 matching bases. Germline CDR1 is SQVTM and CDR2 is ANQGSEA. CDR3 length: 15 residues. Trimming shortened V by 5 bases and J by 1 base, and 17 bases separated the two germline ends.